These 4 T cell receptor beta chains originate from one sample sequenced in a study of blood T cell repertoires in COVID-19. Repertoires were generated with immunoSEQ multiplex PCR, while TCRdb's copy carries only in-frame clones and drops some. The sample contains approximately 280,000 clones, over 75% of which appear only once. The sample comprised peripheral blood. The source of these receptors is a woman between 65 and 79 years old with acute or convalescent COVID-19.

V is TRBV2 and J is TRBJ1-2; 9 bases line up with TRBD1. This CDR3 is 14 amino acids long. From germline, CDR1 is SNHLY and CDR2 FYNNEI. V dropped 4 bases and J dropped 8; count of bases not matched to a gene: 8. The CDR3 sequence: CASSATGQGIGYTF. The CDR3, as DNA: TGTGCCAGCAGTGCTACGGGACAGGGAATCGGCTACACCTTC.

The V gene is TRBV29-1, the J gene TRBJ1-5, with 7 bases matching TRBD1. The CDR3 is 13 residues long. Trimming removed 4 bases from V and 4 bases from J; junction bases left unmatched: 4. CDR1 and CDR2 from the germline V gene are SQVTM and ANQGSEA. The CDR3 here is CSVGTGVNQPQHF. CDR3 in DNA: TGCAGCGTTGGAACAGGGGTAAATCAGCCCCAGCATTTT.

The chain is built from TRBV15 and TRBJ2-1; 9 bases match TRBD2. CDR1 and CDR2 from the germline V gene are LNHNV and YYDKDF (reference sequence). CDR3 length: 16 residues. Trimming removed 0 bases from V and 5 bases from J; junction bases left unmatched: 5. This CDR3 reads CATSRDLAGGHNEQFF. The CDR3 DNA reads TGTGCCACCAGCAGAGATCTGGCGGGGGGGCACAATGAGCAGTTCTTC.

The chain is built from TRBV7-3 and TRBJ1-1; TRBD1 might be the D (5 bases). Looked up from germline, CDR1 is SGHTA and CDR2 is FQGTGA. The V and J ends lost 5 bases and 1 base respectively, with 11 bases between them. This CDR3 comprises 14 residues. Here the CDR3 reads CASSPTGQNTEAFF. CDR3 nucleotides: TGTGCCAGCAGCCCTACCGGACAGAACACTGAAGCTTTCTTT.